One and the same sample provided the 7 T cell receptor beta chains below, sequenced in a study of blood T cell repertoires in COVID-19. Profiled with immunoSEQ multiplex PCR; TCRdb holds only in-frame clones, not every one. The sample includes about 200,000 clones, approximately 90% seen only once; the top ten take about 6.8%. The sequenced sample was peripheral blood. These receptor sequences come from a woman aged 40 to 49 who had recovered from COVID-19.

This clone was observed a handful of times. This sample includes further DNA sequences coding for the same CDR3. V gene TRBV9 combines with J gene TRBJ2-6; 7 bases fit TRBD1. Germline V CDR1 and CDR2: SGDLS, YYNGEE. The CDR3 totals 16 residues. V lost 3 bases, J lost 1 base, and 4 bases stayed unmatched. The CDR3 sequence: CASSATTGSGANVLTF. CDR3 coding DNA: TGTGCCAGCAGCGCTACGACAGGGTCTGGGGCCAACGTCCTGACTTTC.

This sequence joins TRBV11-2 and TRBJ2-1, with 8 nucleotides matching TRBD2. V was clipped by 1 base and J by 5 bases; unmatched bases: 7. Germline loops: CDR1 SGHAT, CDR2 FQNNGV. The CDR3 is 16 amino acids. The CDR3 coding sequence is TGTGCCAGCAGCTTAGTAATGGCGGGAGGAGACAATGAGCAGTTCTTC. Its protein product is CASSLVMAGGDNEQFF.

The chain carries TRBV19 and TRBJ1-2; 8 bases map to TRBD1. V trimming: 6 bases; J trimming: 2 bases; junction bases outside the gene matches: 8. The CDR3 consists of 15 residues. Germline assignment: CDR1 LNHDA and CDR2 SQIVND (reference sequence). The CDR3, as DNA: TGTGCCAGTAGCGGACGACAGGGGTTCAACTATGGCTACACCTTC. This sequence encodes CASSGRQGFNYGYTF.

The chain joins TRBV28 to TRBJ2-7, with D maybe TRBD1 (6 bases). With 5 bases removed from V and 2 bases from J, the gap between germline ends came to 13 bases. The length of the CDR3 is 14 residues. Germline CDR1 and CDR2: MDHEN and SYDVKM. CDR3 sequence: CASSPRDNPYEQYF. CDR3 DNA sequence: TGTGCCAGCAGTCCCAGGGACAACCCCTACGAGCAGTACTTC.

The chain joins TRBV28 to TRBJ1-3, with D possibly being TRBD1 (5 bases). The CDR3 is made up of 14 amino acids. V lost 8 bases, J lost 3 bases, and 14 bases lay in between. CDR1 MDHEN and CDR2 SYDVKM come from the germline V gene. The CDR3 DNA sequence: TGTGCCAGCGGCCCAGGGTTGTTTGGAAACACCATATATTTT. Translation gives CASGPGLFGNTIYF. Supplemented by reference TRBV28 and TRBJ1-3, the full variable domain reads DVKVTQSSRYLVKRTGEKVFLECVQDMDHENMFWYRQDPGLGLRLIYFSYDVKMKEKGDIPEGYSVSREKKERFSLILESASTNQTSMYLCASGPGLFGNTIYFGEGSWLTVV.

Here the CDR3 DNA reads TGTGCCACCAGCAGATCCCCTTTTGAGGTGAGCTCCGAGCAGTACTTC. It encodes CATSRSPFEVSSEQYF. The V gene is TRBV15, the J gene TRBJ2-7; D is undetermined. Between the trimmed V and J ends, which lost 2 bases and 6 bases, there was a span of 20 bases. The CDR3 loop spans 16 amino acids. Per germline, CDR1 LNHNV and CDR2 YYDKDF (reference sequence). The complete variable domain, with remaining parts taken from reference TRBV15 and TRBJ2-7, reads DAMVIQNPRYQVTQFGKPVTLSCSQTLNHNVMYWYQQKSSQAPKLLFHYYDKDFNNEADTPDNFQSRRPNTSFCFLDIRSPGLGDTAMYLCATSRSPFEVSSEQYFGPGTRLTVT.

V and J are TRBV11-1 and TRBJ2-1; 7 bases match TRBD1. This CDR3 spans 15 amino acids. Germline CDR1 reads SGHAT; CDR2 reads FQDESV (reference sequence). The V segment lost 1 base and the J segment 3 bases; nucleotides outside the gene matches: 3. The CDR3 sequence: CASSLGQGVYNEQFF. CDR3 nucleotide sequence: TGTGCCAGCAGCTTAGGGCAGGGGGTCTACAATGAGCAGTTCTTC.